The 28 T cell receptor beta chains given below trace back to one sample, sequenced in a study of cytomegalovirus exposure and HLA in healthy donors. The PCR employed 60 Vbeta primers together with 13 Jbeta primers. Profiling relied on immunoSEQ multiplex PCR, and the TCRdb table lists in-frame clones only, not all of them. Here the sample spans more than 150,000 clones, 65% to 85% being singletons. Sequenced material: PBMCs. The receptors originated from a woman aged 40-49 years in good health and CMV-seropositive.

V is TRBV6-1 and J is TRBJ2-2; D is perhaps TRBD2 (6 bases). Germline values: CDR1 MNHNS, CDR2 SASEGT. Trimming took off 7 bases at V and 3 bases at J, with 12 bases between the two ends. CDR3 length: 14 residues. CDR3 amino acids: CASNTGSHTGELFF. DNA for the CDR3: TGTGCCAGCAACACCGGGAGCCACACCGGGGAGCTGTTTTTT.

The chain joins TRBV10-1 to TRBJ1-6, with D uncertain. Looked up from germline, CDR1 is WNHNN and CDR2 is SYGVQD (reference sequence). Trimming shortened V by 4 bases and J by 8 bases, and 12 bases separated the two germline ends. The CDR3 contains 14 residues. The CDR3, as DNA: TGCGCCAGCAGTGTATCTCGTCGGGATTCACCCCTCCACTTT. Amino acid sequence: CASSVSRRDSPLHF.

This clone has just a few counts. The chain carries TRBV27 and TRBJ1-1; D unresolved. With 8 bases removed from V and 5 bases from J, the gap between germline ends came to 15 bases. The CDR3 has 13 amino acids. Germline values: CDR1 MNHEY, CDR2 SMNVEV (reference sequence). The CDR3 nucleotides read TGTGCCAGCGGCCTGGGCTCGGGGACTGAAGCTTTCTTT. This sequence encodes CASGLGSGTEAFF.

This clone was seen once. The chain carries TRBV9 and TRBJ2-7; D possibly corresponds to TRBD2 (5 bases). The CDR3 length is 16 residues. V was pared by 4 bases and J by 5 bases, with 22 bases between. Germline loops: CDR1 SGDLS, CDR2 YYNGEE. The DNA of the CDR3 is TGTGCCAGCAGCCCAGAGAACCCGGGGAATACTAACGAGCAGTACTTC. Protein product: CASSPENPGNTNEQYF.

CDR3 sequence (DNA): TGCGCCAGCAGTGTAACAGGGAGAACTGAAGCTTTCTTT. Protein: CASSVTGRTEAFF. V is TRBV10-2 and J is TRBJ1-1; D is perhaps TRBD1 (6 bases). CDR1 and CDR2 from the germline V gene are WSHSY and SAAADI. Deletions cut 4 bases from V and 5 bases from J, with 11 bases between. The CDR3 runs 13 residues.

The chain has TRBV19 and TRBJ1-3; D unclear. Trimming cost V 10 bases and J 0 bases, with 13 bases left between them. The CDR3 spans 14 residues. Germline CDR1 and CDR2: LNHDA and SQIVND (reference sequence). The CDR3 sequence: CATSKAVSGNTIYF. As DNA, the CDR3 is TGTGCCACCTCCAAAGCGGTCTCTGGAAACACCATATATTTT.

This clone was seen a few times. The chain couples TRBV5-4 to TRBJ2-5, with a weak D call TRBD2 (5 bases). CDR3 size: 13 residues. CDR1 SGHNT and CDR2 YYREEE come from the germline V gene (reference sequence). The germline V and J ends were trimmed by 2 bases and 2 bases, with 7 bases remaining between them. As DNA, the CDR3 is TGTGCCAGCAGCTTACGGGGTCAAGAGACCCAGTACTTC. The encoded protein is CASSLRGQETQYF.

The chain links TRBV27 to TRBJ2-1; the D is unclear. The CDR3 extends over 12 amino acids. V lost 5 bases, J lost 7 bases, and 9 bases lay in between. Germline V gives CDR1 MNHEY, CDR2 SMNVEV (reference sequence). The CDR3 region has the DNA TGTGCCAGCAGTCTCTCTAGAAATGAGCAGTTCTTC. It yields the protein CASSLSRNEQFF.

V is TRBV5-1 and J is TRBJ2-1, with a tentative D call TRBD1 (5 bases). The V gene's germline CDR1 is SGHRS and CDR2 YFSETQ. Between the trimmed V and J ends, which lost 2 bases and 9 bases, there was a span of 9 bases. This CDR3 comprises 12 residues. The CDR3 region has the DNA TGCGCCAGCAGCTTTCAGGGTGGTGAGCAGTTCTTC. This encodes CASSFQGGEQFF.

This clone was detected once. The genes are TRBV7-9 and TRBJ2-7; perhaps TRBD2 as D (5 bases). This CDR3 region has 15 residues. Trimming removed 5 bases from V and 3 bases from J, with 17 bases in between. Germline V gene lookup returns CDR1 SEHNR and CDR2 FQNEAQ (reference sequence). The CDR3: CASSTIGLLSYEQYF. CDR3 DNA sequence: TGTGCCAGCAGCACAATCGGACTGCTGAGCTACGAGCAGTACTTC. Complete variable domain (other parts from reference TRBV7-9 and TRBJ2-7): DTGVSQNPRHKITKRGQNVTFRCDPISEHNRLYWYRQTLGQGPEFLTYFQNEAQLEKSRLLSDRFSAERPKGSFSTLEIQRTEQGDSAMYLCASSTIGLLSYEQYFGPGTRLTVT.

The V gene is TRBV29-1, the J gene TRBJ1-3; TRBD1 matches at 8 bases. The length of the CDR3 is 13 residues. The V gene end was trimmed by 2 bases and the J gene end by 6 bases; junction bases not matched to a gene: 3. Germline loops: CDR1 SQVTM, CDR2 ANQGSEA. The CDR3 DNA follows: TGCAGCGTTGAAAGGCAGGGGGCAAACACCATATATTTT. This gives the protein CSVERQGANTIYF.

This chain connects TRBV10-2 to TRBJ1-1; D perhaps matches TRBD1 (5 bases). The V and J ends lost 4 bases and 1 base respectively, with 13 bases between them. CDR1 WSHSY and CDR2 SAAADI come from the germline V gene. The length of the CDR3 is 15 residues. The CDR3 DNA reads TGCGCCAGCAGTGGGGGGGGAAAGGGGAACACTGAAGCTTTCTTT. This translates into CASSGGGKGNTEAFF.

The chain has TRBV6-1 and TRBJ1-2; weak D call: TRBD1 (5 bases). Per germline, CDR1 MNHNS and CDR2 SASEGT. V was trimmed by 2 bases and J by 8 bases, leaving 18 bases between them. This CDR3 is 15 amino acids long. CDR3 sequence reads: CASSENPRQGRGYTF. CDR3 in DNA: TGTGCCAGCAGTGAAAATCCCCGCCAGGGCAGGGGCTACACCTTC.

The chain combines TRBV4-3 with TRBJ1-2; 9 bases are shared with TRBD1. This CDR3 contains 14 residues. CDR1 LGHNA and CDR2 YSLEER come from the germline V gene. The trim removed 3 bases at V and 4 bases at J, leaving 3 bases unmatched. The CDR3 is CASSHRTGAYGYTF. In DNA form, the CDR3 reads TGCGCCAGCAGCCATAGGACAGGGGCCTATGGCTACACCTTC.

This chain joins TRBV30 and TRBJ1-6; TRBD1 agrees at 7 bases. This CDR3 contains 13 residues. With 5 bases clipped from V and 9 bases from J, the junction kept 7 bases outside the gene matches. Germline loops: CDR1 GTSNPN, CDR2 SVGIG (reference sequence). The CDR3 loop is CAWQGGFGSPLHF. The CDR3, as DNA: TGTGCCTGGCAGGGGGGATTCGGTTCACCCCTCCACTTT.

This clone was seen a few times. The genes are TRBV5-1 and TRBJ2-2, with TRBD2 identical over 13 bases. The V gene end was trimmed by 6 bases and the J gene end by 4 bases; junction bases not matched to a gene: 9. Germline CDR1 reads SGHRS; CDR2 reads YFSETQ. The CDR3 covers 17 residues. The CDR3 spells CASNSLTSGGGTGELFF. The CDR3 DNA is TGCGCCAGCAACTCGCTAACTAGCGGGGGGGGCACCGGGGAGCTGTTTTTT.

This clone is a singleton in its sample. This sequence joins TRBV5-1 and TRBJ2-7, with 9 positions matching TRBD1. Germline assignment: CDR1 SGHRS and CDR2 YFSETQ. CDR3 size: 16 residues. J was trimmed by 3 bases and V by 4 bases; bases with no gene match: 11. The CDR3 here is CASSKHRMGQGYEQYF. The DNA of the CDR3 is TGCGCCAGCAGCAAACACAGAATGGGACAGGGCTACGAGCAGTACTTC.

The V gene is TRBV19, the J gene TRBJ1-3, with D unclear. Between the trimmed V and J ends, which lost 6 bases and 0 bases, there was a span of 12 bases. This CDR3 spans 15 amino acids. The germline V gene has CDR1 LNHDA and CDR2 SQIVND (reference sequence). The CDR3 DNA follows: TGTGCCAGTAGCGCATTCAAGAGCTCTGGAAACACCATATATTTT. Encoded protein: CASSAFKSSGNTIYF.

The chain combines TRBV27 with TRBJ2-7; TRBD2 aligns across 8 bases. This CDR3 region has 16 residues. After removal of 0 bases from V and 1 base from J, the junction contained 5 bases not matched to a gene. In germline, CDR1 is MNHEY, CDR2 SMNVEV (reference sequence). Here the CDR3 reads CASSLSGGGTSYEQYF. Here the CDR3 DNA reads TGTGCCAGCAGTTTATCGGGCGGGGGGACATCCTACGAGCAGTACTTC.

The CDR3 loop reads CASSAFGSTEAFF. CDR3 DNA: TGTGCCAGCAGCGCTTTCGGGAGCACTGAAGCTTTCTTT. V gene TRBV9 combines with J gene TRBJ1-1; no clear D gene. The germline CDR1 and CDR2 sequences are SGDLS and YYNGEE. There are 13 residues in the CDR3. The ends were cut back, 3 bases at V and 4 bases at J, with 10 bases in the middle.

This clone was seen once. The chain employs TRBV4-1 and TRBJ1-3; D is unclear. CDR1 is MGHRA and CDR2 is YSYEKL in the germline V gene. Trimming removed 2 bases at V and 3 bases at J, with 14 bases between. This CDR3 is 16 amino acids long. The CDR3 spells CASSQYFNRFGNTIYF. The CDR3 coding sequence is TGCGCCAGCAGCCAATACTTTAATCGGTTTGGAAACACCATATATTTT.

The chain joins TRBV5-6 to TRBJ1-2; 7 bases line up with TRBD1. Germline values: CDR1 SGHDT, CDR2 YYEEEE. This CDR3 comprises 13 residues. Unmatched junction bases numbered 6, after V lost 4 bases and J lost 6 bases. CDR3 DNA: TGTGCCAGCAGCCCCGGGACAGCGCATGGCTACACCTTC. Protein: CASSPGTAHGYTF. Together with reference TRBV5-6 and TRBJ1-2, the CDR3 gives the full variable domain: DAGVTQSPTHLIKTRGQQVTLRCSPKSGHDTVSWYQQALGQGPQFIFQYYEEEERQRGNFPDRFSGHQFPNYSSELNVNALLLGDSALYLCASSPGTAHGYTFGSGTRLTVV.

CDR3 nucleotide sequence: TGTGCCAGCACAGACACCCATGAGCAGTTCTTC. Encoded protein: CASTDTHEQFF. The genes are TRBV7-6 and TRBJ2-1; D remains ambiguous. From germline, CDR1 is SGHVS and CDR2 FNYEAQ. The CDR3 consists of 11 residues. Between the trimmed V and J ends, which lost 7 bases and 8 bases, there was a span of 9 bases. Looking up the rest from reference TRBV7-6 and TRBJ2-1 gives the full variable domain: GAGVSQSPRYKVTKRGQDVALRCDPISGHVSLYWYRQALGQGPEFLTYFNYEAQQDKSGLPNDRFSAERPEGSISTLTIQRTEQRDSAMYRCASTDTHEQFFGPGTRLTVL.

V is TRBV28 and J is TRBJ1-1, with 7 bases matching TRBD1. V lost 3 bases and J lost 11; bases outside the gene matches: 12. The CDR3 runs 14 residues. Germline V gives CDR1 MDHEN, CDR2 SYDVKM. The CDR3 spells CASSLNPDRARAFF. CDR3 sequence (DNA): TGTGCCAGCAGTTTGAACCCAGACAGGGCAAGGGCTTTCTTT.

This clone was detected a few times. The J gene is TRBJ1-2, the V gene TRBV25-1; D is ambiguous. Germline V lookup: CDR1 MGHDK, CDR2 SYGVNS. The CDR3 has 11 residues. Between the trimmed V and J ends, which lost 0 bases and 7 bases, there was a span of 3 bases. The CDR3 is CASSEYGGYTF. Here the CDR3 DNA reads TGTGCCAGCAGTGAATACGGTGGCTACACCTTC.

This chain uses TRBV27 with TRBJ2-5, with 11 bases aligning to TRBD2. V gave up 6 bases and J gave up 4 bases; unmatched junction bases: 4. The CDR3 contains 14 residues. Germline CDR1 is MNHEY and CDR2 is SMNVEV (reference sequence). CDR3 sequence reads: CASSLTSGVETQYF. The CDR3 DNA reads TGTGCCAGCAGCCTGACTAGCGGGGTAGAGACCCAGTACTTC.

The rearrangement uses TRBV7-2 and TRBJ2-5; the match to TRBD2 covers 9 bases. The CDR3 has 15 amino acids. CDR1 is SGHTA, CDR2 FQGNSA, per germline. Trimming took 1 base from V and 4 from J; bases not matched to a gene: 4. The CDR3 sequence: CASSLDGTSRETQYF. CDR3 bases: TGTGCCAGCAGCTTAGACGGGACTAGCCGAGAGACCCAGTACTTC.

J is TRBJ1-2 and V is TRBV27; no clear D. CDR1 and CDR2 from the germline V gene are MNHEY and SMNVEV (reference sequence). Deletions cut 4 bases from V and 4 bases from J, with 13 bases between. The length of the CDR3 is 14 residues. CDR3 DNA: TGTGCCAGCAGTTCCCTCCCAGTCTCCTATGGCTACACCTTC. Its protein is CASSSLPVSYGYTF.